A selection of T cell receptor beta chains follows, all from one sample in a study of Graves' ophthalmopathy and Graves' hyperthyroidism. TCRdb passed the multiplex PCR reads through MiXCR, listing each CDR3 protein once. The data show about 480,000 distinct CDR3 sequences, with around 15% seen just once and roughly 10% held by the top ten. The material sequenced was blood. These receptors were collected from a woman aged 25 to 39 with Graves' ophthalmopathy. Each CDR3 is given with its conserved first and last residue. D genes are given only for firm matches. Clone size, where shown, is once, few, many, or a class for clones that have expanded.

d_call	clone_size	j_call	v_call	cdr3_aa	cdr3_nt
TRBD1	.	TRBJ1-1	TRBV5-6	CASSRTGGWTEAFF	TGTGCCAGCAGCCGGACAGGGGGCTGGACTGAAGCTTTCTTT
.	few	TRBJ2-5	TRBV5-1	CASRGQGFEETQYF	TGCGCCAGCAGGGGACAAGGCTTTGAAGAGACCCAGTACTTC
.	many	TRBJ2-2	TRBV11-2	CASSPVRGNTGELFF	TGTGCCAGCAGCCCAGTTAGGGGTAACACCGGGGAGCTGTTTTTT
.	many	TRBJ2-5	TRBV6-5	CASSYSVPIQETQYF	TGTGCCAGCAGTTACTCGGTTCCGATACAAGAGACCCAGTACTTC
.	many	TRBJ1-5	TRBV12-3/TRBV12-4	CASSRSDSLNQPQHF	TGTGCCAGCAGCCGCTCGGACAGTCTCAATCAGCCCCAGCATTTT
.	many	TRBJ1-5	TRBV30	CACEGDGNQPQHF	TGTGCCTGTGAAGGGGATGGCAATCAGCCCCAGCATTTT
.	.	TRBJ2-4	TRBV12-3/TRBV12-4	CASSEAKGIKYF	TGTGCCAGCAGTGAGGCTAAGGGCATTAAGTACTTC
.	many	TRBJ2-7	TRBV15	CATSSLGGEDEQYF	TGTGCCACCAGCAGTCTCGGAGGGGAGGACGAGCAGTACTTC
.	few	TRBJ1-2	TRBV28	CASSPVAGKVNYGYTF	TGTGCCAGCAGCCCCGTGGCAGGGAAAGTTAACTATGGCTACACCTTC
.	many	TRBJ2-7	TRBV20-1	CSAAEQVDDEQYF	TGCAGTGCCGCGGAGCAGGTCGATGACGAGCAGTACTTC
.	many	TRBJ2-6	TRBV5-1	CASKGTGANVLTF	TGCGCCAGCAAGGGAACCGGGGCCAACGTCCTGACTTTC
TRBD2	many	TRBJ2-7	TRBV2	CASRDGLAGGIGQYF	TGTGCCAGCAGGGACGGACTAGCGGGAGGCATAGGGCAGTACTTC
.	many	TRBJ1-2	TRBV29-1	CSAVPDGNYGYTF	TGCAGCGCCGTTCCCGACGGCAACTATGGCTACACCTTC
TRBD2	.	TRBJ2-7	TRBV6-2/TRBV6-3	CASSPGTIGGYEQYF	TGTGCCAGCAGTCCCGGGACTATCGGGGGGTACGAGCAGTACTTC
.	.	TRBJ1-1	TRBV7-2	CASSLDWDINTEAFF	TGTGCCAGCAGCTTGGACTGGGACATTAACACTGAAGCTTTCTTT
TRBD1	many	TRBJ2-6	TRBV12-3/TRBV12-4	CASISDRAGANVLTF	TGTGCCAGCATCTCAGACAGGGCTGGGGCCAACGTCCTGACTTTC
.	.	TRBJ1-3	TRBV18	CASSPRGAPFGNTIYF	TGTGCCAGCTCCCCCCGGGGCGCTCCCTTCGGAAACACCATATATTTT
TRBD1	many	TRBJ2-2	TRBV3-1	CASSQVRGSGELFF	TGTGCCAGCAGCCAAGTCAGGGGGTCCGGGGAGCTGTTTTTT
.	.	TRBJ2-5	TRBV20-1	CSARPPQETQYF	TGCAGTGCTCGGCCTCCCCAGGAGACCCAGTACTTC
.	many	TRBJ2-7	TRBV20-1	CSARFRYQDEQYF	TGCAGTGCTAGATTTAGATACCAGGACGAGCAGTACTTC
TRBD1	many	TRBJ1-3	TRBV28	CASSSAGGTGNTIYF	TGTGCCAGCAGTTCCGCAGGGGGAACTGGAAACACCATATATTTT
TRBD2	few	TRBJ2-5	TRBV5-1	CASKRTSGGAGETQYF	TGCGCCAGCAAAAGGACTAGCGGGGGGGCCGGGGAGACCCAGTACTTC
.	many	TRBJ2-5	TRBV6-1	CATSFGGGEETQYF	TGTGCCACCTCATTCGGGGGAGGTGAAGAGACCCAGTACTTC
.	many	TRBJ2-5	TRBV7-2	CASSLSLGKTETQYF	TGTGCCAGCAGCTTATCCCTAGGGAAGACAGAGACCCAGTACTTC
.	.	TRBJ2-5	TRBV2	CASKTGAVQETQYF	TGTGCCAGCAAAACGGGAGCGGTCCAAGAGACCCAGTACTTC
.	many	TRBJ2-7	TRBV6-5	CASRAGTLHEQYF	TGTGCCAGCAGGGCCGGGACTCTCCACGAGCAGTACTTC
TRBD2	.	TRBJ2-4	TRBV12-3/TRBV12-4	CASSHGLAGGLAKNIQYF	TGTGCCAGCAGTCACGGACTAGCGGGGGGGCTAGCCAAAAACATTCAGTACTTC
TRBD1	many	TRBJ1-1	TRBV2	CASRVPGQGFLTEAFF	TGTGCCAGCAGAGTCCCGGGACAGGGGTTTTTGACTGAAGCTTTCTTT
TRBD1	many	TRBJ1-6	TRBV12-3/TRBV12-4	CASRLGQAYNSPLHF	TGTGCCAGCAGACTCGGACAGGCCTATAATTCACCCCTCCACTTT
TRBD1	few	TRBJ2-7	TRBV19	CASSIGTGVTYEQYF	TGTGCCAGTAGTATAGGGACAGGGGTCACCTACGAGCAGTACTTC
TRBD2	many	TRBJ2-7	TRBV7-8	CASSYPGLAGSYEQYF	TGTGCCAGCAGTTATCCGGGACTAGCGGGATCCTACGAGCAGTACTTC
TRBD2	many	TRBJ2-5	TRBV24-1	CATSGRSGRISVETQYF	TGTGCCACCAGTGGTAGGAGCGGGAGAATCTCGGTCGAGACCCAGTACTTC
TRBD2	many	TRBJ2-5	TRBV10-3	CAISGNSGRAGETQYF	TGTGCCATCAGTGGAAATAGCGGGAGGGCCGGAGAGACCCAGTACTTC
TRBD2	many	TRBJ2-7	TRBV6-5	CASKGLAGEAYEQYF	TGTGCCAGCAAAGGGCTAGCGGGGGAAGCCTACGAGCAGTACTTC
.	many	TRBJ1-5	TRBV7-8	CASSLGTGDSNQPQHF	TGTGCCAGCAGCTTAGGGACGGGAGATAGCAATCAGCCCCAGCATTTT
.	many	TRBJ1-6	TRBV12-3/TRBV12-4	CASRTGTGSPLHF	TGTGCCAGCAGAACAGGGACTGGATCACCCCTCCACTTT
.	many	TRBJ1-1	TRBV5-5	CASSSSGNPEAFF	TGTGCCAGCAGCTCGTCAGGGAACCCTGAAGCTTTCTTT
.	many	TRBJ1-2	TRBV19	CASSIGGRSNYGYTF	TGTGCCAGTAGTATAGGGGGCAGGTCGAACTACGGCTACACCTTC
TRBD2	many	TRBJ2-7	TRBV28	CASSFNKLAGGSYEQYF	TGTGCCAGCAGTTTCAACAAACTAGCGGGAGGCTCCTACGAGCAGTACTTC
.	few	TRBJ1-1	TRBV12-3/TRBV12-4	CASSIRDPNTEAFF	TGTGCCAGCAGTATACGGGACCCGAACACTGAAGCTTTCTTT
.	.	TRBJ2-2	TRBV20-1	CSARQGVTGELFF	TGCAGTGCTAGACAGGGTGTCACCGGGGAGCTGTTTTTT
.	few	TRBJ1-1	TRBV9	CASSVGGRGGTEAFF	TGTGCCAGCAGCGTCGGGGGCAGGGGTGGAACTGAAGCTTTCTTT
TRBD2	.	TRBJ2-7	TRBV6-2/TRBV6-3	CASSYSIGAGSGRSYEQYF	TGTGCCAGCAGTTACTCGATCGGTGCTGGTAGCGGGCGATCCTACGAGCAGTACTTC
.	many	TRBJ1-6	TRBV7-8	CASRPLAGGGNSPLHF	TGTGCCAGCAGGCCCCTCGCAGGCGGCGGTAATTCACCCCTCCACTTT
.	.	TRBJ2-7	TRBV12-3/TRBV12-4	CASSPVAAGASYEQYF	TGTGCCAGCAGTCCCGTTGCGGCGGGGGCCTCCTACGAGCAGTACTTC